The clone carrying this T cell receptor beta chain was found once. Antigen: not known. Trimming took off 6 bases at V and 2 bases at J, with 8 bases between the two ends. Germline V gene data show CDR1 as MNHNS and CDR2 as SASEGT. The CDR3 runs to 13 residues. With 60 Vbeta and 13 Jbeta primers, the PCR was carried out. TCRdb's table, derived via immunoSEQ multiplex PCR, lists solely in-frame clones and lacks some. The repertoire holds about 160,000 clones, with over 70% as singletons. The record originates from a study of cytomegalovirus exposure and HLA in healthy donors. Study-wide findings and caveats: Analysis was carried out at a later point, and it linked a missense DCLRE1C variant to TCR beta V- and J-gene trimming. It has been reported that TCR beta sequences accurately predicted the HLA-A and HLA-B alleles of most subjects.

Sequenced: PBMCs. The V and J genes are TRBV6-1 and TRBJ1-5, with D perhaps TRBD1 (5 bases). The TCR was taken from a woman aged 45-65 years in good health and CMV-seropositive. This CDR3 is CASRVRGNQPQHF. CDR3 DNA: TGTGCCAGCAGGGTCAGGGGCAATCAGCCCCAGCATTTT.